The 21 T cell receptor beta chains in this list originate from one sample, sequenced in a study of blood T cell repertoires in COVID-19. TCRdb keeps only in-frame clones here, not all; method: immunoSEQ multiplex PCR. This sample yields 200,000 or so clones, of which 80% to 90% are seen a single time; about 12% belongs to the top ten. Sequenced: peripheral blood. The receptors were sampled from a human donor in a cohort sampled during active COVID-19.

The gene calls are TRBV9 and TRBJ2-3; 7 bases fit TRBD1. The trim removed 6 bases at V and 2 bases at J, leaving 9 bases unmatched. Germline CDR1 reads SGDLS; CDR2 reads YYNGEE. The CDR3 is 15 residues long. CDR3 in DNA: TGTGCCAGCACCCCCGAGGGGGCAGACACAGATACGCAGTATTTT. It codes for CASTPEGADTDTQYF. Looking up the rest from reference TRBV9 and TRBJ2-3 gives the full variable domain: DSGVTQTPKHLITATGQRVTLRCSPRSGDLSVYWYQQSLDQGLQFLIQYYNGEERAKGNILERFSAQQFPDLHSELNLSSLELGDSALYFCASTPEGADTDTQYFGPGTRLTVL.

The chain links TRBV18 to TRBJ2-7; 9 bases are shared with TRBD2. Per germline, CDR1 KGHSH and CDR2 LQKENI. This CDR3 region has 15 residues. Germline trimming cut 3 bases from V and 0 bases from J; bases unmatched to any gene: 3. The CDR3 sequence: CASSPDSGSSYEQYF. The CDR3 region has the DNA TGTGCCAGCTCACCGGATAGCGGGAGCTCCTACGAGCAGTACTTC.

The chain couples TRBV27 to TRBJ1-6; D not resolved. The V gene lost 7 bases and the J gene lost 0 bases, with 4 bases spanning the gap. This CDR3 has 13 amino acids. CDR1 is MNHEY and CDR2 is SMNVEV in the germline V gene (reference sequence). The DNA of the CDR3 is TGTGCCAGCACTTACTCCTATAATTCACCCCTCCACTTT. This sequence encodes CASTYSYNSPLHF.

CDR3 sequence: CASSFSGGTGELFF. Here the CDR3 DNA reads TGTGCCAGCAGCTTTTCAGGGGGAACCGGGGAGCTGTTTTTT. This chain links TRBV11-2 with TRBJ2-2, with 7 bases that match TRBD1. The CDR3 contains 14 residues. Germline-derived CDR1 and CDR2 are SGHAT and FQNNGV. V lost 3 bases and J lost 5; bases outside the gene matches: 3. The full variable domain, with the rest looked up from reference TRBV11-2 and TRBJ2-2, is EAGVAQSPRYKIIEKRQSVAFWCNPISGHATLYWYQQILGQGPKLLIQFQNNGVVDDSQLPKDRFSAERLKGVDSTLKIQPAKLEDSAVYLCASSFSGGTGELFFGEGSRLTVL.

J is TRBJ2-7 and V is TRBV7-2, with TRBD1 matching over 8 bases. In germline, CDR1 is SGHTA, CDR2 FQGNSA. This CDR3 contains 15 residues. Trimming removed 5 bases from V and 5 bases from J; junction bases left unmatched: 11. The CDR3 is CASSVIRGPRDEQYF. The CDR3 DNA reads TGTGCCAGCAGCGTTATCAGGGGGCCGCGGGACGAGCAGTACTTC. The variable domain in full, completed from reference TRBV7-2 and TRBJ2-7, reads GAGVSQSPSNKVTEKGKDVELRCDPISGHTALYWYRQSLGQGLEFLIYFQGNSAPDKSGLPSDRFSAERTGGSVSTLTIQRTQQEDSAVYLCASSVIRGPRDEQYFGPGTRLTVT.

The V and J genes are TRBV10-3 and TRBJ1-3; the D gene is possibly TRBD1 (5 bases). V gave up 0 bases and J gave up 4 bases, with 10 bases separating them. Germline assignment: CDR1 ENHRY and CDR2 SYGVKD. This CDR3 region has 15 residues. DNA of the CDR3: TGTGCCATCAGTGAGTCGTTGGGGCTCGGAAACACCATATATTTT. It codes for CAISESLGLGNTIYF.

This clone showed up just a few times. V gene TRBV2 combines with J gene TRBJ2-6, with 9 bases fitting TRBD1. V gave up 5 bases and J gave up 4 bases; unmatched junction bases: 6. This CDR3 spans 16 amino acids. CDR1 SNHLY and CDR2 FYNNEI come from the germline V gene. In DNA, the CDR3 is TGTGCCAGCAGTAAAAGGACAGGGGCCGGGGCCAACGTCCTGACTTTC. This gives the protein CASSKRTGAGANVLTF.

The gene calls are TRBV19 and TRBJ2-1; D perhaps matches TRBD1 (6 bases). The length of the CDR3 is 18 residues. With 1 base removed from V and 2 bases from J, the gap between germline ends came to 18 bases. Looked up from germline, CDR1 is LNHDA and CDR2 is SQIVND (reference sequence). CDR3 sequence (DNA): TGTGCCAGTAGTATAGGGGGGCCCACGGGATTCACCTACAATGAGCAGTTCTTC. It specifies CASSIGGPTGFTYNEQFF.

This clone was recorded a few times. The limits of the CDR3 on the DNA are not certain, so only TCRdb's listed CDR3 is given. This sequence joins TRBV7-2 and TRBJ2-1; whether TRBD1, the table's D call, matches the DNA was not checked. Germline V lookup: CDR1 SGHTA, CDR2 FQGNSA. The CDR3 is 16 amino acids long, termini counted. The chain's CDR3 is CASSFVGVGNSPRRFF.

The chain uses TRBV7-8 and TRBJ2-1; 9 bases are a match to TRBD1. Germline assignment: CDR1 SGHVS and CDR2 FQNEAQ. The CDR3 is 19 residues long. The ends lost 4 bases at V and 8 bases at J; junction bases unmatched: 21. CDR3 nucleotides: TGTGCCAGCAGCTCACCGGGACAGGGAAGGTTGCAGGCCCCGGATGAGCAGTTCTTC. Its translation: CASSSPGQGRLQAPDEQFF.

This rearrangement joins TRBV18 to TRBJ2-2, with 14 nucleotides matching TRBD2. CDR1 and CDR2 (germline): KGHSH, LQKENI. V gave up 3 bases and J gave up 5 bases; unmatched junction bases: 5. CDR3 length equals 17 residues. The CDR3 is CASSPGLAGAGTGELFF. As DNA, the CDR3 is TGTGCCAGCTCACCGGGACTAGCGGGAGCAGGAACCGGGGAGCTGTTTTTT.

This sequence joins TRBV28 and TRBJ2-7, with 8 bases fitting TRBD1. Germline V lookup: CDR1 MDHEN, CDR2 SYDVKM. Unmatched junction bases numbered 7, after V lost 5 bases and J lost 1 base. The CDR3 runs 15 residues. The CDR3, as DNA: TGTGCCAGCAGTCCCGTCGGACAGGGTTCCTACGAGCAGTACTTC. This translates into CASSPVGQGSYEQYF.

J is TRBJ2-2 and V is TRBV10-2, with TRBD2 as a possible D gene (5 bases). The V end was cut by 9 bases, the J end by 2 bases, with 10 bases between. Germline CDR1 and CDR2: WSHSY and SAAADI. The CDR3 is 13 residues long. CDR3 sequence reads: CARLDFNTGELFF. For the CDR3, the DNA is TGCGCCAGACTAGATTTTAACACCGGGGAGCTGTTTTTT.

DNA for the CDR3: TGTGCCAGCAGTTTAACTACAAGTGACGAGCAGTACTTC. Protein sequence: CASSLTTSDEQYF. The chain recombines TRBV28 with TRBJ2-7; D not certain. V lost 2 bases to trimming and J lost 5 bases, with 10 bases between them. CDR3 length equals 13 residues. The V gene's germline CDR1 is MDHEN and CDR2 SYDVKM.

The chain uses TRBV4-2 and TRBJ2-3, with D possibly being TRBD2 (6 bases). The CDR3 is 15 amino acids. V lost 4 bases, J lost 1 base, and 12 bases lay in between. Germline CDR1 LGHNA, CDR2 YNFKEQ. The CDR3 nucleotides are TGTGCCAGCAGCCGAGCCGGGAGCGGCACAGATACGCAGTATTTT. Protein: CASSRAGSGTDTQYF.

The chain employs TRBV6-5 and TRBJ1-4; no reliable D call. Looked up from germline, CDR1 is MNHEY and CDR2 is SVGAGI. The CDR3 runs 14 residues. The V gene lost 6 bases and the J gene lost 3 bases, with 11 bases spanning the gap. CDR3 loop: CASRGGSPNEKLFF. The CDR3 region has the DNA TGTGCCAGCAGGGGCGGGTCGCCTAATGAAAAACTGTTTTTT.

This chain uses TRBV6-5 with TRBJ1-1; possibly TRBD1 for D (5 bases). Germline V gene data show CDR1 as MNHEY and CDR2 as SVGAGI. Trimming removed 5 bases at V and 2 bases at J, with 15 bases between. The CDR3 is 15 residues long. The CDR3 DNA follows: TGTGCCAGCAGTAGACACGGACGGACAAACACTGAAGCTTTCTTT. It translates to CASSRHGRTNTEAFF.

The chain joins TRBV2 to TRBJ2-7; D gene ambiguous. The germline V and J ends were trimmed by 1 base and 0 bases, with 10 bases remaining between them. The V gene's germline CDR1 is SNHLY and CDR2 FYNNEI. CDR3 size: 15 residues. The CDR3 loop reads CASSEGVSSSYEQYF. CDR3 nucleotide sequence: TGTGCCAGCAGTGAAGGCGTTTCGAGCTCCTACGAGCAGTACTTC.

The CDR3 region has the DNA TGTGCCAGCAGCTTACTATACCCGGGACAGGTCTACGAGCAGTACTTC. Its protein product is CASSLLYPGQVYEQYF. The rearrangement links TRBV11-3 to TRBJ2-7; 8 nucleotides match TRBD1. The germline CDR1 and CDR2 sequences are SGHNT and YENEEA. V gave up 2 bases and J gave up 3 bases; unmatched junction bases: 9. The CDR3 is made up of 16 amino acids. The whole variable domain, filled in from reference TRBV11-3 and TRBJ2-7, reads EAGVVQSPRYKIIEKKQPVAFWCNPISGHNTLYWYLQNLGQGPELLIRYENEEAVDDSQLPKDRFSAERLKGVDSTLKIQPAELGDSAVYLCASSLLYPGQVYEQYFGPGTRLTVT.

V gene TRBV11-3 combines with J gene TRBJ2-1; 13 nucleotides agree with TRBD2. J gave up 7 bases and V 4 bases, and 4 bases lay outside the gene matches. This CDR3 is 15 amino acids long. CDR1 and CDR2 (germline): SGHNT, YENEEA. CDR3 sequence reads: CASSYTSGRGNEQFF. The DNA for the CDR3 is TGTGCCAGCAGCTATACTAGCGGGAGGGGAAATGAGCAGTTCTTC.

The chain is built from TRBV5-1 and TRBJ2-7; TRBD2 agrees at 8 bases. The germline gives CDR1 SGHRS, CDR2 YFSETQ. V gave up 4 bases and J gave up 4 bases; unmatched junction bases: 10. CDR3 length: 15 residues. This CDR3 reads CASSPLGAGGYEQYF. CDR3 in DNA: TGCGCCAGCAGCCCCCTGGGGGCGGGGGGTTACGAGCAGTACTTC.